These 31 T cell receptor beta chains came from one sample sequenced in a study of T cell responses to AZD1222 COVID-19 vaccine. The method was immunoSEQ multiplex PCR; TCRdb's version includes in-frame clones alone and lacks a portion of them. Of about 34,000 clones listed, 85% to 90% were seen once; the top ten hold 5.5% to 7%. This material consisted of peripheral blood, taken on day 0 of AZD1222 vaccination. Source of these receptors: an adult in good health.

The chain uses TRBV11-2 and TRBJ2-1, with D perhaps TRBD1 (6 bases). From germline, CDR1 is SGHAT and CDR2 FQNNGV. V lost 5 bases, J lost 5 bases, and 19 bases lay in between. This CDR3 is 16 amino acids long. The CDR3 bases are TGTGCCAGCAGCCCCCTCGGGCAGGGGCAGGACAATGAGCAGTTCTTC. Amino acids: CASSPLGQGQDNEQFF. The full variable domain, completed using reference TRBV11-2 and TRBJ2-1, is EAGVAQSPRYKIIEKRQSVAFWCNPISGHATLYWYQQILGQGPKLLIQFQNNGVVDDSQLPKDRFSAERLKGVDSTLKIQPAKLEDSAVYLCASSPLGQGQDNEQFFGPGTRLTVL.

This clone showed up just once. The chain carries TRBV6-5 and TRBJ2-7; TRBD1 agrees at 9 bases. The CDR3 length is 14 residues. The germline V gene encodes CDR1 MNHEY and CDR2 SVGAGI. Trimming removed 4 bases from V and 4 bases from J; junction bases left unmatched: 5. CDR3 sequence (DNA): TGTGCCAGCAGTTCCGGGACAGGGACGTACGAGCAGTACTTC. Protein: CASSSGTGTYEQYF.

The chain employs TRBV7-9 and TRBJ2-1, with TRBD2 identical over 11 bases. The germline gives CDR1 SEHNR, CDR2 FQNEAQ (reference sequence). The CDR3 extends over 14 amino acids. V was clipped by 6 bases and J by 9 bases; unmatched bases: 7. CDR3 sequence reads: CASRPSGGFSEQFF. Here the CDR3 DNA reads TGTGCCAGCAGGCCTAGCGGGGGGTTCTCTGAGCAGTTCTTC.

By share, this clone counts as medium-sized. The gene calls are TRBV6-1 and TRBJ2-2, with D unresolved. This CDR3 has 14 residues. Germline loops: CDR1 MNHNS, CDR2 SASEGT. Trimming shortened V by 1 base and J by 4 bases, and 7 bases separated the two germline ends. CDR3: CASSEEHSTGELFF. The CDR3 DNA sequence: TGTGCCAGCAGTGAAGAACACTCCACCGGGGAGCTGTTTTTT.

The chain is built from TRBV4-1 and TRBJ2-5, with D perhaps being TRBD1 or TRBD2 (5 bases each). V lost 1 base, J lost 1 base, and 13 bases lay in between. The germline V gene encodes CDR1 MGHRA and CDR2 YSYEKL. This CDR3 has 16 amino acids. The CDR3 nucleotides read TGCGCCAGCAGCCAAGGTTCGGGACCGAGCCAAGAGACCCAGTACTTC. This translates into CASSQGSGPSQETQYF.

The chain recombines TRBV5-6 with TRBJ2-3, with 9 bases that match TRBD2. The CDR3 covers 17 residues. After removal of 0 bases from V and 2 bases from J, the junction contained 7 bases not matched to a gene. Per the germline V gene, CDR1 is SGHDT and CDR2 is YYEEEE. CDR3 nucleotide sequence: TGTGCCAGCAGCTTGGTACGGGCTAGCGGGGCCACAGATACGCAGTATTTT. This codes for CASSLVRASGATDTQYF.

Here the CDR3 reads CASRALNIRGEQYF. CDR3 DNA: TGTGCCAGCAGAGCCTTAAATATCAGGGGCGAGCAGTACTTC. The chain recombines TRBV2 with TRBJ2-7, with TRBD1 as a possible D gene (6 bases). Germline lookup yields CDR1 SNHLY and CDR2 FYNNEI. Trimming took off 6 bases at V and 6 bases at J, with 18 bases between the two ends. The CDR3 totals 14 residues. Complete variable domain (other parts from reference TRBV2 and TRBJ2-7): EPEVTQTPSHQVTQMGQEVILRCVPISNHLYFYWYRQILGQKVEFLVSFYNNEISEKSEIFDDQFSVERPDGSNFTLKIRSTKLEDSAMYFCASRALNIRGEQYFGPGTRLTVT.

The chain joins TRBV7-9 to TRBJ1-2, with 8 bases identical to TRBD1. After removal of 0 bases from V and 4 bases from J, the junction contained 1 base not matched to a gene. CDR1 SEHNR and CDR2 FQNEAQ come from the germline V gene (reference sequence). This CDR3 region has 14 residues. The CDR3 DNA reads as TGTGCCAGCAGCTTAGCAACAGGGGGCTATGGCTACACCTTC. Encoded protein: CASSLATGGYGYTF.

V gene TRBV3-1 (or the pseudogene TRBV3-2) combines with J gene TRBJ2-1, with 11 bases aligning to TRBD1. The V gene end was trimmed by 4 bases and the J gene end by 5 bases; junction bases not matched to a gene: 4. Germline CDR1 and CDR2: LGHDT and YNNKEL (reference sequence). The CDR3 covers 15 residues. DNA of the CDR3: TGTGCCAGCAGCCTCCGGGACAGGGGGGACAATGAGCAGTTCTTC. Encoded protein: CASSLRDRGDNEQFF.

The rearrangement links TRBV6-5 to TRBJ2-4; the D gene is possibly TRBD1 (5 bases). The CDR3 covers 13 residues. In germline, CDR1 is MNHEY, CDR2 SVGAGI. V gave up 6 bases and J gave up 6 bases, with 12 bases separating them. CDR3 amino acids: CASSRVETNIQYF. For the CDR3, the DNA is TGTGCCAGCAGCAGGGTAGAGACAAACATTCAGTACTTC.

The chain is built from TRBV28 and TRBJ2-7, with TRBD2 matching 9 bases. V lost 1 base, J lost 3 bases, and 1 base stayed unmatched. Germline CDR1 and CDR2: MDHEN and SYDVKM. The CDR3 contains 14 residues. In nucleotides, the CDR3 is TGTGCCAGCAGTTTATTGCGGGAGGGCTACGAGCAGTACTTC. The encoded protein is CASSLLREGYEQYF.

The chain recombines TRBV27 with TRBJ2-7, with unresolved D. Germline values: CDR1 MNHEY, CDR2 SMNVEV (reference sequence). V lost 0 bases to trimming and J lost 4 bases, with 16 bases between them. The CDR3 runs to 16 residues. CDR3 region: CASSLSGQGRGYEQYF. The CDR3 bases are TGTGCCAGCAGTTTATCAGGTCAAGGACGAGGATACGAGCAGTACTTC.

This clone was picked up one time. J is TRBJ2-3 and V is TRBV7-3, with D tentatively TRBD1 or TRBD2 (7 bases each). Trimming took off 5 bases at V and 0 bases at J, with 12 bases between the two ends. Germline values: CDR1 SGHTA, CDR2 FQGTGA. The CDR3 runs 15 residues. CDR3 amino acids: CASSAGGVSTDTQYF. In nucleotides, the CDR3 is TGTGCCAGCAGCGCAGGGGGGGTGAGCACAGATACGCAGTATTTT.

This rearrangement joins TRBV6-5 to TRBJ2-1, with D perhaps matching TRBD1 (5 bases). The V gene lost 4 bases and the J gene lost 4 bases, with 11 bases spanning the gap. Per the germline V gene, CDR1 is MNHEY and CDR2 is SVGAGI. The CDR3 has 14 residues. DNA of the CDR3: TGTGCCAGCAGTTCTTGGACACCATACAATGAGCAGTTCTTC. This sequence encodes CASSSWTPYNEQFF.

V gene TRBV18 combines with J gene TRBJ1-2, with a possible D match to TRBD1 (6 bases). The CDR3 is 14 amino acids. Germline CDR1 and CDR2: KGHSH and LQKENI. V was cut by 3 bases and J by 4 bases, with 12 bases left in between. The CDR3 is CASSPRQDTYGYTF. DNA for the CDR3: TGTGCCAGCTCACCTCGACAGGACACCTATGGCTACACCTTC.

The chain is built from TRBV5-4 and TRBJ2-3; D perhaps matches TRBD2 (5 bases). V lost 5 bases, J lost 2 bases, and 15 bases lay in between. Germline V lookup: CDR1 SGHNT, CDR2 YYREEE (reference sequence). The length of the CDR3 is 15 residues. CDR3 protein: CASSSAGGFTDTQYF. Written as DNA, the CDR3 is TGTGCCAGCAGTTCGGCGGGCGGATTCACAGATACGCAGTATTTT.

The chain is built from TRBV6-6 and TRBJ2-7; D uncertain. V gave up 2 bases and J gave up 4 bases, with 3 bases separating them. The CDR3 is made up of 11 amino acids. Germline CDR1 MNHNY, CDR2 SVGAGI (reference sequence). The chain's CDR3 is CASSYAYEQYF. Written as DNA, the CDR3 is TGTGCCAGCAGTTACGCTTACGAGCAGTACTTC.

The CDR3 DNA sequence: TGTGCAAGTCGTCCGGGACAGGGGGCTAGCGGGCAACCCTACGAGCAGTACTTC. This sequence encodes CASRPGQGASGQPYEQYF. The chain combines TRBV12-2 with TRBJ2-7; the table's D call TRBD1 went unverified against the DNA. TRBV12-2 is listed as a pseudogene. The CDR3 runs to 18 residues.

This CDR3 reads CASSTPPGGTINQPQHF. In DNA, the CDR3 is TGTGCCAGCAGTACCCCGCCGGGGGGGACGATCAATCAGCCCCAGCATTTT. The rearrangement links TRBV6-2 or TRBV6-3 to TRBJ1-5, with D tentatively TRBD1 (5 bases). CDR3 length: 17 residues. Germline CDR1 and CDR2: MNHEY and SVGEGT. V was shortened by 5 bases and J by 3 bases, with 20 bases between the two germline ends.

The chain links TRBV6-2 or TRBV6-3 to TRBJ1-1, with D possibly matching TRBD1 (5 bases). Germline CDR1 is MNHEY and CDR2 is SVGEGT. The CDR3 is 15 residues long. The V end lost 6 bases, the J end lost 11 bases, and 25 bases lay between the germline ends. The chain's CDR3 is CASSKRTLGQLLAFF. CDR3 bases: TGTGCCAGCAGCAAAAGGACCCTAGGACAATTGCTCGCTTTCTTT.

The V call is TRBV9, the J call TRBJ2-3, with D unclear. This CDR3 is 14 amino acids long. CDR1 and CDR2 from the germline V gene are SGDLS and YYNGEE. Trimming left V 3 bases short and J 4 bases short, with 12 bases between. Written as DNA, the CDR3 is TGTGCCAGCAGCGACCCCCCGGGCTCAGATACGCAGTATTTT. This gives the protein CASSDPPGSDTQYF.

Written as DNA, the CDR3 is TGTGCCAGCAGTGACCGGACAGGGGGCTATGGCTACACCTTC. Its protein is CASSDRTGGYGYTF. The V and J genes are TRBV6-1 and TRBJ1-2, with 10 bases lining up with TRBD1. The CDR3 contains 14 residues. The J segment lost 4 bases and the V segment lost 3 bases, leaving 2 bases of the junction unmatched. Germline CDR1 and CDR2: MNHNS and SASEGT.

This chain links TRBV5-1 with TRBJ2-3, with 12 bases fitting TRBD2. The CDR3 is 16 amino acids. The germline CDR1 and CDR2 sequences are SGHRS and YFSETQ. With V trimmed by 2 bases and J by 2 bases, 3 bases remained unmatched. CDR3 bases: TGCGCCAGCAGCTTTGGGACTAGCGGGTACACAGATACGCAGTATTTT. Translated, it gives CASSFGTSGYTDTQYF. Supplemented by reference TRBV5-1 and TRBJ2-3, the full variable domain reads KAGVTQTPRYLIKTRGQQVTLSCSPISGHRSVSWYQQTPGQGLQFLFEYFSETQRNKGNFPGRFSGRQFSNSRSEMNVSTLELGDSALYLCASSFGTSGYTDTQYFGPGTRLTVL.

The chain is built from TRBV5-1 and TRBJ2-1; maybe TRBD1 (6 bases). Per the germline V gene, CDR1 is SGHRS and CDR2 is YFSETQ. V was pared by 0 bases and J by 2 bases, with 6 bases between. This CDR3 contains 14 residues. The CDR3 spells CASSLGQAYNEQFF. For the CDR3, the DNA is TGCGCCAGCAGCTTGGGACAGGCCTACAATGAGCAGTTCTTC.

The chain employs TRBV6-4 and TRBJ1-1, with D tentatively TRBD1 (5 bases). Germline-derived CDR1 and CDR2 are MRHNA and SNTAGT. This CDR3 has 15 residues. The V and J ends lost 6 bases and 0 bases respectively, with 14 bases between them. CDR3 loop: CASRPQQGLNTEAFF. CDR3 DNA: TGTGCCAGCAGACCTCAGCAGGGTTTGAACACTGAAGCTTTCTTT.

This chain joins TRBV18 and TRBJ2-4; TRBD1 aligns across 8 bases. The germline CDR1 and CDR2 sequences are KGHSH and LQKENI. The CDR3 runs 15 residues. J was trimmed by 9 bases and V by 4 bases; bases with no gene match: 11. In nucleotides, the CDR3 is TGTGCCAGCTCACAACGGGACAGGACCTCTAGCATTCAGTACTTC. Residues: CASSQRDRTSSIQYF.

CDR3 residues: CASSGAALGPYEQYF. CDR3 nucleotide sequence: TGTGCCAGCAGTGGGGCCGCCTTAGGGCCCTACGAGCAGTACTTC. This chain joins TRBV2 and TRBJ2-7; D is uncertain. CDR1 SNHLY and CDR2 FYNNEI come from the germline V gene. The CDR3 has 15 amino acids. The V and J ends lost 4 bases and 2 bases respectively, with 15 bases between them.

Here the CDR3 reads CASSLGRARTNEKLFF. The CDR3 DNA reads TGTGCCAGCAGTTTAGGCAGGGCCAGAACTAATGAAAAACTGTTTTTT. The chain links TRBV28 to TRBJ1-4; D perhaps matches TRBD1 (5 bases). Germline V gene data show CDR1 as MDHEN and CDR2 as SYDVKM. The ends were cut back, 2 bases at V and 1 base at J, with 11 bases in the middle. The CDR3 has 16 residues.

The chain uses TRBV24-1 and TRBJ1-5; D unclear. V lost 12 bases, J lost 3 bases, and 20 bases lay in between. Germline CDR1 is KGHDR and CDR2 is SFDVKD. This CDR3 spans 15 amino acids. CDR3 sequence: CAPARVAEDNQPQHF. The CDR3 DNA follows: TGTGCCCCCGCCCGGGTTGCGGAGGACAATCAGCCCCAGCATTTT.

The genes are TRBV28 and TRBJ1-2; 9 bases line up with TRBD1. V lost 5 bases and J lost 3; bases outside the gene matches: 10. The length of the CDR3 is 16 residues. Germline assignment: CDR1 MDHEN and CDR2 SYDVKM. The CDR3 nucleotides read TGTGCCAGCAGTCTACAGGGGGCGCAGGGGGACTATGGCTACACCTTC. Protein: CASSLQGAQGDYGYTF.

The chain has TRBV21-1 and TRBJ2-5; no DNA check was done on the table's D call, TRBD1. TRBV21-1 is termed a pseudogene. The CDR3 spans 15 residues. The CDR3 reads CASSYQVGQQETQYF. The CDR3 DNA reads TGTGCCAGCAGCTATCAGGTCGGACAGCAAGAGACCCAGTACTTC.